The next 28 T cell receptor beta chains were all read from a single sample in a study of response to subunit inactivated influenza vaccine. MiXCR, run by TCRdb on the RT-PCR reads, gives a single entry per CDR3 protein. The sample includes 700,000 to 900,000 distinct CDR3 sequences, 21% seen only once; the top ten take about 9.4%. The sequenced sample was PBMCs from blood, obtained 4 to 6 days after vaccination. These receptors came from a man aged 45-65 years who received an inactivated influenza vaccine.

This sequence joins TRBV9 and TRBJ2-2; D is uncertain. The CDR3 consists of 16 residues. Per germline, CDR1 SGDLS and CDR2 YYNGEE. Deletions cut 0 bases from V and 1 base from J, with 10 bases between. The CDR3 loop reads CASSVVVTENTGELFF. DNA of the CDR3: TGTGCCAGCAGCGTAGTAGTTACGGAGAACACCGGGGAGCTGTTTTTT.

This sequence joins TRBV5-6 and TRBJ2-7, with a possible D match to TRBD1 (5 bases). The CDR3 covers 15 residues. CDR1 and CDR2 from the germline V gene are SGHDT and YYEEEE. Trimming took off 4 bases at V and 6 bases at J, with 20 bases between the two ends. CDR3 in DNA: TGTGCCAGCAGCCCCCGCGACAGCAAAGGGCGCGAGCAGTACTTC. Translation: CASSPRDSKGREQYF.

This clonotype was seen many times. The V gene is TRBV12-3 or TRBV12-4, the J gene TRBJ2-5; maybe TRBD2 (5 bases). Trimming pared 2 bases from V and 3 bases from J, leaving 7 bases between. This CDR3 contains 13 residues. CDR3 residues: CASSLSGEETQYF. The DNA of the CDR3 is TGTGCCAGCAGTTTATCCGGGGAAGAGACCCAGTACTTC.

This clonotype was found a few times. The CDR3 sequence: CSVTRGPNYGYTF. CDR3 nucleotide sequence: TGCAGCGTTACCAGGGGGCCGAACTATGGCTACACCTTC. This rearrangement joins TRBV29-1 to TRBJ1-2; 8 positions agree with TRBD1. J lost 2 bases, V lost 5 bases, and 4 bases had no gene match. Germline V gene lookup returns CDR1 SQVTM and CDR2 ANQGSEA. CDR3 length: 13 residues.

In this sample, this clonotype turned up a few times. This chain connects TRBV30 to TRBJ2-1; D remains unclear. Germline CDR1 is GTSNPN and CDR2 is SVGIG (reference sequence). This CDR3 spans 14 amino acids. Trimming shortened V by 1 base and J by 3 bases, and 10 bases separated the two germline ends. CDR3 in DNA: TGTGCCTGGAGTGGGGCTACTAACTACAATGAGCAGTTCTTC. It is translated as CAWSGATNYNEQFF.

In this sample, this clonotype turned up many times. V and J are TRBV7-2 and TRBJ2-1, with D possibly being TRBD1 (5 bases). CDR3 size: 14 residues. Germline assignment: CDR1 SGHTA and CDR2 FQGNSA. Trimming pared 4 bases from V and 6 bases from J, leaving 13 bases between. Here the CDR3 reads CASSSRQRINEQFF. In nucleotides, the CDR3 is TGTGCCAGCAGCTCGCGACAGAGGATCAATGAGCAGTTCTTC.

This rearrangement joins TRBV7-2 to TRBJ2-3; 11 nucleotides align to TRBD2. Per the germline V gene, CDR1 is SGHTA and CDR2 is FQGNSA. This CDR3 is built from 16 residues. Trimming at V came to 2 bases and at J to 2 bases, leaving 3 bases not matched to a gene. CDR3 coding DNA: TGTGCCAGCAGCTTAAATAGCGGGAGGGCCACAGATACGCAGTATTTT. Its translation: CASSLNSGRATDTQYF.

This sequence joins TRBV20-1 and TRBJ2-1, with D hard to call. The CDR3 extends over 15 amino acids. V dropped 6 bases and J dropped 6 bases, with 21 bases sitting between them. CDR1 is DFQATT, CDR2 SNEGSKA, per germline (reference sequence). CDR3 nucleotide sequence: TGCAGTGCCGCAACCGCGAGGAATCGGGTCAATGAGCAGTTCTTC. Protein product: CSAATARNRVNEQFF.

The V and J genes are TRBV19 and TRBJ2-2; the match to TRBD1 covers 9 bases. This CDR3 region has 14 residues. V trimming: 10 bases; J trimming: 6 bases; junction bases outside the gene matches: 9. Germline CDR1 is LNHDA and CDR2 is SQIVND (reference sequence). CDR3 sequence: CATSRTGVPGELFF. CDR3 nucleotides: TGTGCCACTTCACGGACAGGGGTCCCCGGGGAGCTGTTTTTT.

This clonotype was picked up a small number of times. The chain employs TRBV2 and TRBJ2-1, with TRBD2 matching 12 bases. CDR3 length: 14 amino acids. Germline V gives CDR1 SNHLY, CDR2 FYNNEI. V was pared by 2 bases and J by 9 bases, with 2 bases of the junction left unmatched. The CDR3 spells CASSELLAGGEQFF. The CDR3 DNA reads TGTGCCAGCAGTGAACTACTAGCGGGAGGTGAGCAGTTCTTC.

This clonotype was detected only a few times. J is TRBJ2-7 and V is TRBV4-3, with 9 bases identical to TRBD2. The CDR3 runs to 15 residues. The junction had 7 bases not matched to a gene; V was cut back by 0 bases and J by 7 bases. Germline CDR1 reads LGHNA; CDR2 reads YSLEER. DNA of the CDR3: TGCGCCAGCAGCCAAGAGGGCGGGAGGGCGTATGAGCAGTACTTC. It translates to CASSQEGGRAYEQYF.

This chain uses TRBV19 with TRBJ2-7; a weak D match, TRBD1 (5 bases). CDR3 size: 13 residues. Trimming left V 3 bases short and J 2 bases short, with 8 bases between. Germline V gives CDR1 LNHDA, CDR2 SQIVND (reference sequence). Here the CDR3 DNA reads TGTGCCAGTAGTATGGACACTACCTACGAGCAGTACTTC. This translates into CASSMDTTYEQYF.

CDR3 DNA sequence: TGTGCCGGCGGCCGTCCGGTGTACAATGAGCAGTTCTTC. Amino acid sequence: CAGGRPVYNEQFF. The V call is TRBV7-2, the J call TRBJ2-1; D is uncertain. The CDR3 is 13 amino acids. V was trimmed by 11 bases and J by 4 bases, leaving 15 bases between them. In germline, CDR1 is SGHTA, CDR2 FQGNSA.

The rearrangement joins TRBV27 to TRBJ2-2; 13 positions match TRBD2. Germline V gene data show CDR1 as MNHEY and CDR2 as SMNVEV (reference sequence). This CDR3 is built from 17 residues. Trimming at V came to 3 bases and at J to 2 bases, leaving 3 bases not matched to a gene. CDR3 sequence reads: CASSFRLAGGNTGELFF. The CDR3, as DNA: TGTGCCAGCAGTTTTAGACTAGCGGGGGGAAACACCGGGGAGCTGTTTTTT.

The rearrangement joins TRBV10-3 to TRBJ2-1; 10 bases align to TRBD2. Germline V gives CDR1 ENHRY, CDR2 SYGVKD. The CDR3 length is 17 residues. V was pared by 7 bases and J by 5 bases, with 14 bases of the junction left unmatched. The CDR3 spells CAITPMVGTSVHNEQFF. The CDR3 DNA sequence: TGTGCCATCACCCCTATGGTGGGGACTAGCGTCCACAATGAGCAGTTCTTC.

The J gene is TRBJ2-3, the V gene TRBV7-2; possibly TRBD2 for D (6 bases). Germline V gene data show CDR1 as SGHTA and CDR2 as FQGNSA. The CDR3 spans 14 residues. Trimming cost V 5 bases and J 1 base, with 10 bases left between them. CDR3: CASSQRLGTDTQYF. The DNA of the CDR3 is TGTGCCAGCAGCCAACGACTAGGCACAGATACGCAGTATTTT.

The rearrangement joins TRBV7-6 to TRBJ2-3; D might be TRBD1 (5 bases). CDR3 length equals 16 residues. V lost 5 bases, J lost 2 bases, and 17 bases lay in between. Germline CDR1 is SGHVS and CDR2 is FNYEAQ. The CDR3 sequence is CASSQTWGGITDTQYF. The CDR3 DNA reads as TGTGCCAGCAGCCAAACCTGGGGCGGAATCACAGATACGCAGTATTTT.

This clonotype was counted between two and nine times. This chain links TRBV30 with TRBJ2-6; 9 nucleotides align to TRBD1. The trim removed 2 bases at V and 2 bases at J, leaving 7 bases unmatched. This CDR3 comprises 17 residues. Germline CDR1 GTSNPN, CDR2 SVGIG (reference sequence). CDR3 in amino acids: CAWSWWTGDAGANVLTF. CDR3 nucleotide sequence: TGTGCCTGGAGTTGGTGGACAGGGGACGCTGGGGCCAACGTCCTGACTTTC.

In this sample, this clonotype turned up a few times. This chain joins TRBV5-4 and TRBJ1-6; 7 bases align to TRBD1. V shed 0 bases, J shed 8 bases, and the junction held 8 bases outside the gene matches. The germline V gene has CDR1 SGHNT and CDR2 YYREEE (reference sequence). This CDR3 has 16 residues. Here the CDR3 reads CASSLDGGGAYSPLHF. CDR3 DNA: TGTGCCAGCAGCTTGGATGGAGGGGGCGCATATTCACCCCTCCACTTT.

The CDR3 DNA reads as TGTGCCAGCAGCACGGGGGGACAGGGTGGCAATCAGCCCCAGCATTTT. Its translation: CASSTGGQGGNQPQHF. V gene TRBV5-4 combines with J gene TRBJ1-5, with 9 nucleotides matching TRBD1. With V trimmed by 4 bases and J by 2 bases, 7 bases remained unmatched. This CDR3 comprises 16 residues. The germline V gene encodes CDR1 SGHNT and CDR2 YYREEE (reference sequence).

This clonotype has just a few counts. The chain's CDR3 is CASSLSSGGAGTGELFF. The CDR3 nucleotides read TGTGCCAGCAGCCTCTCTAGCGGGGGGGCAGGAACCGGGGAGCTGTTTTTT. The rearrangement joins TRBV7-2 to TRBJ2-2; 12 bases map to TRBD2. The germline V gene encodes CDR1 SGHTA and CDR2 FQGNSA. The CDR3 extends over 17 amino acids. With V trimmed by 5 bases and J by 5 bases, 9 bases remained unmatched.

Concerning this clonotype itself: A much larger clone lies a single base off, so this may be a read error. This chain joins TRBV15 and TRBJ1-5; no clear D gene. V lost 0 bases and J 0 bases, leaving 6 bases between the germline ends. The CDR3 runs 15 residues. Per germline, CDR1 LNHNV and CDR2 YYDKDF (reference sequence). CDR3 in DNA: TGTGCCACCAGCAGAGATCCGGTTAGCAATCAGCCCCAGCATTTT. Its translation is CATSRDPVSNQPQHF. Complete variable domain (other parts from reference TRBV15 and TRBJ1-5): DAMVIQNPRYQVTQFGKPVTLSCSQTLNHNVMYWYQQKSSQAPKLLFHYYDKDFNNEADTPDNFQSRRPNTSFCFLDIRSPGLGDTAMYLCATSRDPVSNQPQHFGDGTRLSIL.

The CDR3 loop reads CASSFNRTSGMYNEQFF. For the CDR3, the DNA is TGTGCCAGCAGCTTTAATAGGACTAGCGGAATGTACAATGAGCAGTTCTTC. The rearrangement joins TRBV7-2 to TRBJ2-1; 10 bases match TRBD2. The CDR3 extends over 17 amino acids. Germline V gene sequence: CDR1 SGHTA, CDR2 FQGNSA. With 3 bases clipped from V and 4 bases from J, the junction kept 9 bases outside the gene matches.

This clonotype came up a few times. The chain employs TRBV29-1 and TRBJ2-5; the D gene could be TRBD1 or TRBD2 (5 bases each). The germline V gene encodes CDR1 SQVTM and CDR2 ANQGSEA. Deletions cut 4 bases from V and 4 bases from J, with 13 bases between. The CDR3 loop spans 13 amino acids. CDR3: CSVALGTGETQYF. The CDR3 DNA reads TGCAGCGTTGCATTAGGGACGGGAGAGACCCAGTACTTC.

A word on this clonotype: This could be a read error, since a much larger clone is one nucleotide away. The chain carries TRBV3-1 and TRBJ2-1; D is possibly TRBD1 (6 bases). The CDR3 has 15 residues. Germline CDR1 LGHDT, CDR2 YNNKEL (reference sequence). This chain's CDR3 is CASSQTGSSYKEQFF. CDR3 DNA: TGTGCCAGCAGCCAAACAGGGAGCTCCTACAAGGAGCAGTTCTTC.

V and J are TRBV5-1 and TRBJ2-7; 7 bases map to TRBD1. Germline CDR1 is SGHRS and CDR2 is YFSETQ. V was pared by 4 bases and J by 7 bases, with 17 bases of the junction left unmatched. The CDR3 has 16 residues. The CDR3 sequence is CASSVGDSPLTREQYF. In nucleotides, the CDR3 is TGCGCCAGCAGCGTTGGGGACAGTCCCTTAACTAGGGAGCAGTACTTC.

This clonotype was seen many times. The J gene is TRBJ2-7, the V gene TRBV20-1, with D uncertain. The CDR3 consists of 13 residues. Germline V gives CDR1 DFQATT, CDR2 SNEGSKA (reference sequence). The V end lost 0 bases, the J end lost 3 bases, and 9 bases lay between the germline ends. CDR3 sequence: CSARDLSSYEQYF. The DNA of the CDR3 is TGCAGTGCTAGAGATCTTAGCAGCTACGAGCAGTACTTC.

Only a few counts were recorded for this clonotype. The chain employs TRBV20-1 and TRBJ2-5; tentative D call: TRBD1 (6 bases). CDR3 length equals 18 residues. The germline CDR1 and CDR2 sequences are DFQATT and SNEGSKA (reference sequence). The V and J ends lost 0 bases and 2 bases respectively, with 22 bases between them. The CDR3 sequence: CSARDPLGGQGKQETQYF. CDR3 sequence (DNA): TGCAGTGCTAGAGACCCCCTCGGCGGGCAGGGGAAGCAAGAGACCCAGTACTTC.